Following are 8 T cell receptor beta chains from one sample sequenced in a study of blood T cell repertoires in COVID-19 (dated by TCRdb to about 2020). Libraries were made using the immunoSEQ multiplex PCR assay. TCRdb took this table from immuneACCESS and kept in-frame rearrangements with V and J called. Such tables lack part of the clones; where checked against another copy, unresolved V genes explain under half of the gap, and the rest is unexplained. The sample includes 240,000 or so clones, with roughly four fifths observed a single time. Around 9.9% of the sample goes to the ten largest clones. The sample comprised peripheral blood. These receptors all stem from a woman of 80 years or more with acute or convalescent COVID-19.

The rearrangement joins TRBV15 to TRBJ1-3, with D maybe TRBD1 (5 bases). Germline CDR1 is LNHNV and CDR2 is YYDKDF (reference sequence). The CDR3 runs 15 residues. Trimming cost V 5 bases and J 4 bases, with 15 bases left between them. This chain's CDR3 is CATSPGLSPGNTIYF. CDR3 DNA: TGTGCCACCAGCCCAGGGTTAAGCCCGGGAAACACCATATATTTT. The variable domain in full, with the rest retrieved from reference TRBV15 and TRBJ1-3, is DAMVIQNPRYQVTQFGKPVTLSCSQTLNHNVMYWYQQKSSQAPKLLFHYYDKDFNNEADTPDNFQSRRPNTSFCFLDIRSPGLGDTAMYLCATSPGLSPGNTIYFGEGSWLTVV.

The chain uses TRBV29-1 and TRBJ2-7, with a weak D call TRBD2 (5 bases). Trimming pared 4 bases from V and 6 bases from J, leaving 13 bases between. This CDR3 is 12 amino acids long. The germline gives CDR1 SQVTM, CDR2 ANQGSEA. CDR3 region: CSVGISGIEQYF. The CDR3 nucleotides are TGCAGCGTTGGGATATCCGGGATCGAGCAGTACTTC.

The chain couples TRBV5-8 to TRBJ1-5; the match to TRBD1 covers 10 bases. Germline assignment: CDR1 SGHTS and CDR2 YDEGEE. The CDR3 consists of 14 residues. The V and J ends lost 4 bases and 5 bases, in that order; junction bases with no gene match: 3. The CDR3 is CASSRQGAYQPQHF. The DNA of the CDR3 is TGTGCCAGCAGCCGACAGGGGGCTTATCAGCCCCAGCATTTT.

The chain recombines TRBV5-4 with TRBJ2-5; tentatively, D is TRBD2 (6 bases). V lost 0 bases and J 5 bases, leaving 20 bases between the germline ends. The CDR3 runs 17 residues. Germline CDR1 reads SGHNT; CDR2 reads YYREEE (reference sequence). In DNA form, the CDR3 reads TGTGCCAGCAGCTTGGAACCACTTAGCGGCCGTGGGGAGACCCAGTACTTC. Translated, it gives CASSLEPLSGRGETQYF.

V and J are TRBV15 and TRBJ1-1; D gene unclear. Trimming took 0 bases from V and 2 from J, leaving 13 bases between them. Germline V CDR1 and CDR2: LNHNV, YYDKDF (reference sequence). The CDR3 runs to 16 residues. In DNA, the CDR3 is TGTGCCACCAGCAGAGATCTTGCGGGATCTAACACTGAAGCTTTCTTT. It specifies CATSRDLAGSNTEAFF.

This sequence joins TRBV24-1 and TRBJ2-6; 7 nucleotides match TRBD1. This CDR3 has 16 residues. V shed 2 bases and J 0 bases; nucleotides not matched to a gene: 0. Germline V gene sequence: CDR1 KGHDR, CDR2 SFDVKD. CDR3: CATSDSGGSGANVLTF. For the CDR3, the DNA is TGTGCCACCAGTGATTCAGGGGGCTCTGGGGCCAACGTCCTGACTTTC.

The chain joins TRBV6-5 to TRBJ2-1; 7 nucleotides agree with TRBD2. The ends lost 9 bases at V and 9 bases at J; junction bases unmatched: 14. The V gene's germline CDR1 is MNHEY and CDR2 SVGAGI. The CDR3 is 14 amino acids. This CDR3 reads CASARGVGRGEQFF. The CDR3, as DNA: TGTGCCAGTGCCCGAGGGGTGGGGAGGGGTGAGCAGTTCTTC.

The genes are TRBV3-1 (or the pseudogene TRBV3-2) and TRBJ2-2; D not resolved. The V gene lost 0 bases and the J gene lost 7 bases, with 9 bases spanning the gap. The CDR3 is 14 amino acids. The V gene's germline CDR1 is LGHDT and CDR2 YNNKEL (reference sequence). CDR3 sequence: CASSQDAARGELFF. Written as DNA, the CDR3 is TGTGCCAGCAGCCAAGATGCGGCTCGCGGGGAGCTGTTTTTT.